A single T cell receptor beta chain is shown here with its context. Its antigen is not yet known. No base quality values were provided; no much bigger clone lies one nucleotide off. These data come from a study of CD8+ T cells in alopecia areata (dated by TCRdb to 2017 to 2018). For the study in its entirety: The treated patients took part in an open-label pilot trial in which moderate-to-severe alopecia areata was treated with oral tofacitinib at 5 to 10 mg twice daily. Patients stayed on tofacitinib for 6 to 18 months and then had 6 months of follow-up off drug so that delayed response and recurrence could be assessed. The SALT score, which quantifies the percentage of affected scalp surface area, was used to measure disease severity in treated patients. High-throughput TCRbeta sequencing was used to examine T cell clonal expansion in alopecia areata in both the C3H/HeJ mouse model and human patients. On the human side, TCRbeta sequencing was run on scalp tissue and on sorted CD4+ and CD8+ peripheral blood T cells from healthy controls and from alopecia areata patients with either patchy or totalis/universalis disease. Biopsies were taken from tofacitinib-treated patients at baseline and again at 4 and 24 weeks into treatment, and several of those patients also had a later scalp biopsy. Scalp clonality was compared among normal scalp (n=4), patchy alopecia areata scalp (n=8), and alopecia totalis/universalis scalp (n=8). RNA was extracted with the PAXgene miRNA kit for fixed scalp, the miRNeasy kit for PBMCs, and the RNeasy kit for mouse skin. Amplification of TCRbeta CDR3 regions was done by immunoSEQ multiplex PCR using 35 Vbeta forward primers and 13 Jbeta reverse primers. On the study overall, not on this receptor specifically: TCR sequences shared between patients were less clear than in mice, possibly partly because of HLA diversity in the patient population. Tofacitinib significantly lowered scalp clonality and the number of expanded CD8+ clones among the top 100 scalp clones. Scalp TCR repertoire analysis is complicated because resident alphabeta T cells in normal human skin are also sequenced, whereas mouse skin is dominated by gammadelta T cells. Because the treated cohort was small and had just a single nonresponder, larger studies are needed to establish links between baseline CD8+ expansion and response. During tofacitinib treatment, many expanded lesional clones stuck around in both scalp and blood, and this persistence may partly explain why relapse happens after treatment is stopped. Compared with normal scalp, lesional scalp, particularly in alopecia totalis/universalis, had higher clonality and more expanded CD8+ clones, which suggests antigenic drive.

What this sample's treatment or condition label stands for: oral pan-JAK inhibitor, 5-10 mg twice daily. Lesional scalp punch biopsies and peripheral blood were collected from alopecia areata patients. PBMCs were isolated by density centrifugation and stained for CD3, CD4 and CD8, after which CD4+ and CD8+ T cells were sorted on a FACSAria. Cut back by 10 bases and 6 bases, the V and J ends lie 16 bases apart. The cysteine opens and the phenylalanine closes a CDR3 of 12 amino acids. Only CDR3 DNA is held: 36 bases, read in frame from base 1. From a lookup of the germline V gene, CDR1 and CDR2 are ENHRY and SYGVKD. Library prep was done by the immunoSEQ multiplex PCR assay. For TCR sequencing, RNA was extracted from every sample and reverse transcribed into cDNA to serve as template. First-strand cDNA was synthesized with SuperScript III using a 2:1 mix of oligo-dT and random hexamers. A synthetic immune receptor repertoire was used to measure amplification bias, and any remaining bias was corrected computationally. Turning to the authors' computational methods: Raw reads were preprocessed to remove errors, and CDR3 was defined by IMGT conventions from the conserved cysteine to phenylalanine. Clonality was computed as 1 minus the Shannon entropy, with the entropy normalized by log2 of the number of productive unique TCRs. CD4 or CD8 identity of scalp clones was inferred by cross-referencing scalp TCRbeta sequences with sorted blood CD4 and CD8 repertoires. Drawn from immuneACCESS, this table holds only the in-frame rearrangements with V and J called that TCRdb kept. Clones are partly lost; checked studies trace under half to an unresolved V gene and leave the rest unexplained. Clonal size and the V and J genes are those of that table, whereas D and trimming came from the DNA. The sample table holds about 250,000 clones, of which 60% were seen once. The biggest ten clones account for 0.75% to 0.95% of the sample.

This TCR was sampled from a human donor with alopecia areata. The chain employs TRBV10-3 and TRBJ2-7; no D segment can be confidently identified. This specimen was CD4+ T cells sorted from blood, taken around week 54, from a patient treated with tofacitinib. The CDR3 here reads CATGRTESEQYF. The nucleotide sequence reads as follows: TGTGCCACCGGTCGGACCGAGAGCGAGCAGTACTTC.